These 14 T cell receptor beta chains came from one sample sequenced in a study of regulatory dendritic cells for organ transplantation (dated by TCRdb to 2016 to 2017). Receptors were amplified or captured by the immunoSEQ multiplex PCR assay. TCRdb limited this immuneACCESS table to in-frame rearrangements with V and J called. A share of clones is missing; checked studies link under half to unresolved V genes, and the rest is unexplained. The sample includes around 30,000 clones, with approximately 81% observed a single time. The biggest ten clones account for approximately 0.43% of the sample. The specimen sequenced was naive CD8+ T cells from blood. The cell subset or site tag for this specimen amounts to: CD45RA+ naive T cells. All receptors derive from a human donor in good health.

J is TRBJ2-7 and V is TRBV5-6; 11 nucleotides agree with TRBD1. V was clipped by 3 bases and J by 6 bases; unmatched bases: 2. There are 13 residues in the CDR3. Per the germline V gene, CDR1 is SGHDT and CDR2 is YYEEEE. The CDR3 nucleotides read TGTGCCAGCAGCTCCGGGACAGGGGGCGAGCAGTACTTC. Amino acid sequence: CASSSGTGGEQYF.

The chain couples TRBV10-3 to TRBJ1-2, with 7 bases identical to TRBD1. CDR1 is ENHRY and CDR2 is SYGVKD in the germline V gene. J lost 8 bases, V lost 6 bases, and 3 bases had no gene match. The CDR3 sequence is 11 residues long. CDR3 nucleotide sequence: TGTGCCATCAGAACAGGGGAAGGCTACACCTTC. It specifies CAIRTGEGYTF.

The genes are TRBV7-2 and TRBJ2-3, with 8 bases identical to TRBD1. The junction had 15 bases not matched to a gene; V was cut back by 5 bases and J by 2 bases. The CDR3 runs to 18 residues. CDR1 and CDR2 from the germline V gene are SGHTA and FQGNSA. The chain's CDR3 is CASSQLLNGQGPTDTQYF. In nucleotides, the CDR3 is TGTGCCAGCAGCCAACTCCTTAATGGACAGGGTCCCACAGATACGCAGTATTTT. The full variable domain, completed using reference TRBV7-2 and TRBJ2-3, is GAGVSQSPSNKVTEKGKDVELRCDPISGHTALYWYRQSLGQGLEFLIYFQGNSAPDKSGLPSDRFSAERTGGSVSTLTIQRTQQEDSAVYLCASSQLLNGQGPTDTQYFGPGTRLTVL.

This clone turned up a few times. V usage is TRBV5-6 and J usage is TRBJ2-7; D not resolved. Trimming shortened V by 0 bases and J by 3 bases, and 10 bases separated the two germline ends. There are 14 residues in the CDR3. From germline, CDR1 is SGHDT and CDR2 YYEEEE. The DNA of the CDR3 is TGTGCCAGCAGCTTGGGGCATAATCTCTACGAGCAGTACTTC. This codes for CASSLGHNLYEQYF.

J is TRBJ1-6 and V is TRBV14; the D is unclear. Trimming pared 2 bases from V and 0 bases from J, leaving 11 bases between. Germline V gives CDR1 SGHDN, CDR2 FVKESK. This CDR3 region has 17 residues. CDR3 region: CASSQSGSSSYNSPLHF. The CDR3 DNA follows: TGTGCCAGCAGCCAAAGCGGGTCGAGCTCCTATAATTCACCCCTCCACTTT.

V is TRBV13 and J is TRBJ2-2; TRBD2 might be the D (6 bases). The CDR3 covers 15 residues. CDR1 and CDR2 from the germline V gene are PRHDT and FYEKMQ (reference sequence). Between the trimmed V and J ends, which lost 5 bases and 4 bases, there was a span of 14 bases. The CDR3 sequence: CASSPPPEGTGELFF. In nucleotides, the CDR3 is TGTGCCAGCAGCCCCCCCCCGGAGGGCACCGGGGAGCTGTTTTTT.

This clone was seen a handful of times. The chain recombines TRBV19 with TRBJ1-1, with 8 bases that match TRBD1. CDR1 and CDR2 from the germline V gene are LNHDA and SQIVND (reference sequence). Unmatched junction bases numbered 2, after V lost 5 bases and J lost 6 bases. The CDR3 extends over 12 amino acids. Here the CDR3 reads CASSLRGPEAFF. CDR3 in DNA: TGTGCCAGTAGTCTCAGGGGGCCTGAAGCTTTCTTT.

The sample holds one count of this clone. J is TRBJ2-1 and V is TRBV4-3; 8 nucleotides align to TRBD2. The germline CDR1 and CDR2 sequences are LGHNA and YSLEER. Losses at the gene ends were 1 base for V and 0 bases for J; bases not matched to a gene: 2. The CDR3 covers 16 residues. For the CDR3, the DNA is TGCGCCAGCAGCCAAGGGCGGGGGGCCTCCTACAATGAGCAGTTCTTC. Translation: CASSQGRGASYNEQFF.

The chain joins TRBV6-5 to TRBJ2-3, with 12 bases lining up with TRBD1. Germline V gene data show CDR1 as MNHEY and CDR2 as SVGAGI. With 10 bases clipped from V and 8 bases from J, the junction kept 13 bases outside the gene matches. The CDR3 has 15 amino acids. The CDR3 loop is CATYSRDRGLGTQYF. CDR3 DNA sequence: TGTGCCACCTACTCCCGGGACAGGGGGCTGGGTACGCAGTATTTT.

This clone was detected only a few times. The rearrangement joins TRBV2 to TRBJ1-1; no definite D call. V lost 8 bases and J 4 bases, leaving 11 bases between the germline ends. The CDR3 length is 12 residues. Germline V CDR1 and CDR2: SNHLY, FYNNEI. The DNA of the CDR3 is TGTGCCAGCTCTTGGTCGGGCACTGAAGCTTTCTTT. Translated, it gives CASSWSGTEAFF.

The chain is built from TRBV4-3 and TRBJ2-1; 12 bases match TRBD2. Trimming cost V 0 bases and J 7 bases; bases outside gene matches: 4. The length of the CDR3 is 16 residues. In germline, CDR1 is LGHNA, CDR2 YSLEER. CDR3 nucleotide sequence: TGCGCCAGCAGCCAAGAACTAGCGGGGGGCGGAAATGAGCAGTTCTTC. Its protein product is CASSQELAGGGNEQFF.

This clone was seen more than once but under ten times. This rearrangement joins TRBV11-1 to TRBJ2-1; possible D gene TRBD2, 6 bases. Trimming removed 5 bases from V and 4 bases from J, with 12 bases in between. Per the germline V gene, CDR1 is SGHAT and CDR2 is FQDESV (reference sequence). CDR3 size: 14 residues. This CDR3 reads CASSPGGTYNEQFF. The CDR3 bases are TGTGCCAGCAGCCCTGGTGGGACTTACAATGAGCAGTTCTTC.

This clone was detected once. The chain links TRBV9 to TRBJ1-1; 8 nucleotides match TRBD1. The CDR3 is 16 amino acids. CDR1 and CDR2 from the germline V gene are SGDLS and YYNGEE. V lost 4 bases and J lost 1; bases outside the gene matches: 9. The chain's CDR3 is CASSTGWDRPNTEAFF. The CDR3 coding sequence is TGTGCCAGCAGCACCGGGTGGGACAGGCCGAACACTGAAGCTTTCTTT.

For the CDR3, the DNA is TGTGCCAGCAGCTTAGCCGGGGATGGGGTTGAAGCTTTCTTT. Its translation: CASSLAGDGVEAFF. The chain employs TRBV7-2 and TRBJ1-1; D ambiguous. CDR3 size: 14 residues. Germline lookup yields CDR1 SGHTA and CDR2 FQGNSA. V gave up 0 bases and J gave up 7 bases, with 12 bases separating them.